These 8 T cell receptor beta chains were all obtained from the same sample, sequenced in a study of response to subunit inactivated influenza vaccine. Each CDR3 protein gets one entry after TCRdb re-called the RT-PCR reads with MiXCR. The sample includes some 640,000 distinct CDR3 sequences, around 14% of them seen just once. The sample consisted of PBMCs from blood, taken approximately 15 days before vaccination. The receptors derive from a man over 45 who received an inactivated influenza vaccine.

This clonotype has a handful of counts. The chain carries TRBV20-1 and TRBJ1-1, with D uncertain. Trimming pared 0 bases from V and 11 bases from J, leaving 13 bases between. CDR1 DFQATT and CDR2 SNEGSKA come from the germline V gene (reference sequence). The CDR3 runs 12 residues. The CDR3, as DNA: TGCAGTGCTAGAGATGCTGGCCGTTGGGCTTTCTTT. It encodes CSARDAGRWAFF.

This clonotype has a handful of counts. The chain employs TRBV12-3 or TRBV12-4 and TRBJ2-7; possibly TRBD1 or TRBD2 for D (7 bases each). V lost 4 bases to trimming and J lost 4 bases, with 17 bases between them. The CDR3 is made up of 15 amino acids. The DNA of the CDR3 is TGTGCCAGCAGTTGGCAGGGGGGGATTACTTACGAGCAGTACTTC. Protein: CASSWQGGITYEQYF.

This chain uses TRBV9 with TRBJ2-2; 8 bases are a match to TRBD2. Losses at the gene ends were 4 bases for V and 2 bases for J; bases not matched to a gene: 13. Germline-derived CDR1 and CDR2 are SGDLS and YYNGEE. The CDR3 is 18 residues long. In DNA, the CDR3 is TGTGCCAGCAGCACCCCATTGGGAGCGGGAGTTAACACCGGGGAGCTGTTTTTT. Protein sequence: CASSTPLGAGVNTGELFF.

This clonotype was recorded at least ten times. V gene TRBV7-2 combines with J gene TRBJ2-7, with a tentative D call TRBD1 (6 bases). This CDR3 comprises 14 residues. The germline CDR1 and CDR2 sequences are SGHTA and FQGNSA. The ends were cut back, 5 bases at V and 1 base at J, with 12 bases in the middle. CDR3 sequence: CASSIRQVSYEQYF. The CDR3 coding sequence is TGTGCCAGCAGCATCAGACAGGTTTCCTACGAGCAGTACTTC.

This chain links TRBV4-1 with TRBJ1-2; 9 bases are shared with TRBD1. J lost 1 base, V lost 3 bases, and 6 bases had no gene match. Germline assignment: CDR1 MGHRA and CDR2 YSYEKL. The CDR3 contains 16 residues. DNA of the CDR3: TGCGCCAGCAGCCACATAACAGGGGGCGTTAACTATGGCTACACCTTC. This codes for CASSHITGGVNYGYTF.

The V call is TRBV12-3 or TRBV12-4, the J call TRBJ2-2, with D maybe TRBD1 (6 bases). The CDR3 is 16 residues long. Trimming took off 6 bases at V and 2 bases at J, with 16 bases between the two ends. The CDR3 DNA sequence: TGTGCCAGCAGCCCACCGGGACACGGCAACACCGGGGAGCTGTTTTTT. Translation gives CASSPPGHGNTGELFF.

This clonotype was seen many times. The V call is TRBV27, the J call TRBJ2-7; 14 positions agree with TRBD2. The length of the CDR3 is 16 residues. Germline trimming cut 5 bases from V and 4 bases from J; bases unmatched to any gene: 7. Per the germline V gene, CDR1 is MNHEY and CDR2 is SMNVEV (reference sequence). Here the CDR3 reads CASSIGTSGRGYEQYF. Written as DNA, the CDR3 is TGTGCCAGCAGTATAGGGACTAGCGGGAGAGGATACGAGCAGTACTTC.

This chain uses TRBV11-2 with TRBJ2-5; 9 nucleotides line up with TRBD2. CDR1 and CDR2 (germline): SGHAT, FQNNGV. The J segment lost 1 base and the V segment lost 0 bases, leaving 0 bases of the junction unmatched. The CDR3 sequence is 15 residues long. The CDR3 region has the DNA TGTGCCAGCAGCTTAGAGCGGGAGGGCCAAGAGACCCAGTACTTC. This gives the protein CASSLEREGQETQYF.